This TCR beta chain emerged from a study of blood T cell repertoires in COVID-19. Followed over time, Seattle patients had been enrolled while infection was active. This CDR3 comprises 14 residues. The ends were cut back, 4 bases at V and 2 bases at J, with 11 bases in the middle. CDR1 and CDR2 (germline): KGHSH, LQKENI. The assay was immunoSEQ multiplex PCR, and TCRdb's table has in-frame clones only and misses some. The sample includes hundreds of thousands of clones, roughly 80% of them seen just once. The source is a woman older than 75 with COVID-19, enrolled during active disease. This chain joins TRBV18 and TRBJ2-5, with a tentative D call TRBD1 (5 bases). Sequencing used peripheral blood. CDR3 nucleotide sequence: TGTGCCAGCTCACGTCGGACATCTCAAGAGACCCAGTACTTC. Amino acid sequence: CASSRRTSQETQYF.